This T cell receptor beta chain was sequenced in a study of T cell responses to AZD1222 COVID-19 vaccine. In regard to this clone: The antigen is unknown.

Study-level points and caveats: It should be noted that donors were predominantly white British and more often female, and clonal diversity was possibly underestimated. Without day 14 samples, only post-peak T cell repertoires were studied. Regions 160-218 and 743-854 held dominance among vaccine-associated CD4 TCRs, which spanned spike.

Second-dose schedules of about 4 or about 12 weeks were combined. Method: immunoSEQ multiplex PCR; TCRdb's copy keeps in-frame clones and lacks some. The table includes 140,000 to 150,000 clones, around 92% detected once. CDR3 length equals 14 residues. The V end was cut by 0 bases, the J end by 8 bases, with 12 bases between. CDR1 SGHRS and CDR2 YFSETQ come from the germline V gene. The rearrangement uses TRBV5-1 and TRBJ2-1; D gene unclear. This material consisted of peripheral blood, taken 28 days after the second AZD1222 dose. The sequence came from an adult who received the AZD1222 COVID-19 vaccine. CDR3 DNA sequence: TGCGCCAGCAGCTTGGATCCTCCCAGCGATGAGCAGTTCTTC. Protein sequence: CASSLDPPSDEQFF.